The 4 T cell receptor beta chains below were found in one sample sequenced in a study of CD8 T cells in ankylosing spondylitis. TCRdb reprocessed the 5' RACE reads with MiXCR, giving one entry per CDR3 protein. The data show more than 250,000 distinct CDR3 sequences, roughly 11% seen once. The sequenced material came from blood, either unsorted or a sorted T cell fraction (not recorded which). These receptors all stem from a female donor with ankylosing spondylitis or in good health (not recorded which).

The rearrangement joins TRBV12-3 or TRBV12-4 to TRBJ2-1, with D possibly matching TRBD1 (5 bases). The V gene lost 11 bases and the J gene lost 6 bases, with 14 bases spanning the gap. The CDR3 length is 12 residues. The CDR3 is CAFLPTGNEQFF. The CDR3 nucleotides read TGTGCCTTTCTTCCCACAGGCAATGAGCAGTTCTTC.

This clonotype was detected many times. CDR3 sequence (DNA): TGCGCCAGCAGCCTGGGGGACCGGGACAGAGACGAAAAACTGTTTTTT. It encodes CASSLGDRDRDEKLFF. This rearrangement joins TRBV5-1 to TRBJ1-4; 7 bases are shared with TRBD1. Losses at the gene ends were 4 bases for V and 8 bases for J; bases not matched to a gene: 14. Germline V lookup: CDR1 SGHRS, CDR2 YFSETQ. This CDR3 has 16 amino acids. Based on the CDR3 plus reference TRBV5-1 and TRBJ1-4, the full variable domain is KAGVTQTPRYLIKTRGQQVTLSCSPISGHRSVSWYQQTPGQGLQFLFEYFSETQRNKGNFPGRFSGRQFSNSRSEMNVSTLELGDSALYLCASSLGDRDRDEKLFFGSGTQLSVL.

This clonotype came up many times. V gene TRBV5-1 combines with J gene TRBJ1-1; D might be TRBD1 (5 bases). In germline, CDR1 is SGHRS, CDR2 YFSETQ. V lost 4 bases and J lost 1, with 11 bases in between. The CDR3 spans 14 residues. CDR3 region: CASSEVTENTEAFF. The CDR3, as DNA: TGCGCCAGCAGCGAAGTGACAGAGAACACTGAAGCTTTCTTT.

This clonotype was detected only a few times. In DNA form, the CDR3 reads TGTGCCAGCAGCAAAGGATTCTCCTACGAGCAGTACTTC. Translation gives CASSKGFSYEQYF. The V gene is TRBV21-1, the J gene TRBJ2-7. TRBV21-1 is flagged as a pseudogene. CDR3 length: 13 residues.